A selection of T cell receptor beta chains follows, all from one sample in a study of blood T cell repertoires in COVID-19. Sequenced by immunoSEQ multiplex PCR; TCRdb stores in-frame clones only, minus some. The sample includes around 230,000 clones, approximately 84% of them seen just once. The sample comprised PBMCs or T cells enriched from blood (not recorded which). These receptors all stem from a man aged 40-49 years who had recovered from COVID-19. Both conserved end residues are part of each CDR3. Fields, in order: CDR3 DNA, CDR3 protein, CDR3 length, V gene, J gene, D gene, clone size. A D gene is named only where the DNA matches it firmly. The listing skips clone size in some rows; elsewhere it reads once, few, many or a size class.

TGTGCCAGCAGCCTAGCGGGGGCCACAGATACGCAGTATTTT	CASSLAGATDTQYF	14	TRBV7-2	TRBJ2-3	TRBD2	.
TGTGCCTGGAGTGCCGGTACAGGGGGTTACAATGAGCAGTTCTTC	CAWSAGTGGYNEQFF	15	TRBV30	TRBJ2-1	TRBD1	.
TGTGCCAGTAGTACACAGAGACCTGCACCCCTCCACTTT	CASSTQRPAPLHF	13	TRBV19	TRBJ1-6	.	.
TGTGCCAGCAGCGGCCGGCGACACCCCTACAATGAGCAGTTCTTC	CASSGRRHPYNEQFF	15	TRBV9	TRBJ2-1	.	.
TGTGCCAGCAGCGTAGGGAGTCCCACCACAGATACGCAGTATTTT	CASSVGSPTTDTQYF	15	TRBV9	TRBJ2-3	.	.
TGCAGCGTTGAGGCGGGGGGGTACTCCTACGAGCAGTACTTC	CSVEAGGYSYEQYF	14	TRBV29-1	TRBJ2-7	TRBD2	.
TGTGCCACCAGCAGGGGGCTAGGGGTCTGGGGCTACACCTTC	CATSRGLGVWGYTF	14	TRBV15	TRBJ1-2	.	.
TGTGCCAGCAGCGGTCCGGAGGGTAGAGCTTTCTTT	CASSGPEGRAFF	12	TRBV9	TRBJ1-1	.	.
TGCGCCAGCAGCATAGGCAGGGGTGCCTATGGCTACACCTTC	CASSIGRGAYGYTF	14	TRBV5-1	TRBJ1-2	.	.
TGTGCCAGCAGTGTGGGCAGGTACTCCTATGAGCAGTACTTC	CASSVGRYSYEQYF	14	TRBV2	TRBJ2-7	.	.
TGTGCCAGCAGAAGACCTGGGGGGGGTTGGAATGGCTACACCTTC	CASRRPGGGWNGYTF	15	TRBV28	TRBJ1-2	.	once
TGTGCCAGTTCCCCGACAGGGCTTTGGGAAAAACTGTTTTTT	CASSPTGLWEKLFF	14	TRBV19	TRBJ1-4	TRBD1	.
TGTGCCGTTTCGGAGGGGGGGGAAATGAACATTCAGTACTTC	CAVSEGGEMNIQYF	14	TRBV10-3	TRBJ2-4	.	.
TGTGCCACCAGCGTTGGACTTAATCAGCCCCAGCATTTT	CATSVGLNQPQHF	13	TRBV15	TRBJ1-5	.	.
TGTGCCAGCAGCCCGGGGGGGGATACGCAGTATTTT	CASSPGGDTQYF	12	TRBV7-6	TRBJ2-3	TRBD2	.
TGTGCCAGCAGCCAAGATCGCGGGGGGGTAACGCAGTATTTT	CASSQDRGGVTQYF	14	TRBV3-1/TRBV3-2	TRBJ2-3	TRBD2	once
TGTGCCAGCAGCGCGGGGATTGAGCAGTTCTTC	CASSAGIEQFF	11	TRBV5-4	TRBJ2-1	.	.
TGTGCCAGCAGCTTAGATTCTTCCTCTGGAAACACCATATATTTT	CASSLDSSSGNTIYF	15	TRBV13	TRBJ1-3	.	.
TGTGCCAGCATCCTAGACGGAATCTATGGCTACACCTTC	CASILDGIYGYTF	13	TRBV7-2	TRBJ1-2	.	few
TGTGCCAGCTCACCGCAGAGGACAGGGGAGTATGGCTACACCTTC	CASSPQRTGEYGYTF	15	TRBV18	TRBJ1-2	TRBD1	.
TGTGCCAGCAGCTCAAACCCAGGGGTGAACACTGAAGCTTTCTTT	CASSSNPGVNTEAFF	15	TRBV4-2	TRBJ1-1	.	.
TGTGCCAGCAGTATTAGCTTCTGGAGGGGAGGAAACACCATATATTTT	CASSISFWRGGNTIYF	16	TRBV11-2	TRBJ1-3	.	.
TGTGCCAGCAGCTCAGTGAACACCGGGGAGCTGTTTTTT	CASSSVNTGELFF	13	TRBV7-9	TRBJ2-2	.	.
TGTGCCAGTATGACAGGGATCTACAATGAGCAGTTCTTC	CASMTGIYNEQFF	13	TRBV5-6	TRBJ2-1	TRBD1	once
TGTGCCAGCTCATCATCGACAGTCACCAACACTGAAGCTTTCTTT	CASSSSTVTNTEAFF	15	TRBV18	TRBJ1-1	.	.
TGTGCCAGCAGCCAAGTTCGCAGTTATAATGAAAAACTGTTTTTT	CASSQVRSYNEKLFF	15	TRBV3-1/TRBV3-2	TRBJ1-4	.	.
TGTGCCAGTAGTGCCTGGGGCCAAGGGCCTCTCTTT	CASSAWGQGPLF	12	TRBV19	TRBJ1-1	.	once
TGCGCCAGCCGCGGACAGTCAACTAATGAAAAACTGTTTTTT	CASRGQSTNEKLFF	14	TRBV5-1	TRBJ1-4	.	.
TGTGCCAGCAGTCGGGACAGAACCTACGAGCAGTACTTC	CASSRDRTYEQYF	13	TRBV5-4	TRBJ2-7	TRBD1	.
TGTGCCAGCAGCGGAACTAGCGGGAGTCACACCTACAATGAGCAGTTCTTC	CASSGTSGSHTYNEQFF	17	TRBV9	TRBJ2-1	TRBD2	.
TGTGCCAGCGCAAGGACTAGCGCGAACTACAATGAGCAGTTCTTC	CASARTSANYNEQFF	15	TRBV2	TRBJ2-1	TRBD2	.
TGTGCCAGCTCACCTACAGGGTTTGACACCATATATTTT	CASSPTGFDTIYF	13	TRBV18	TRBJ1-3	.	few
TGCGCCAGCAGCAGGACAGGGCAGTGGACCTTC	CASSRTGQWTF	11	TRBV5-1	TRBJ1-2	TRBD1	once
TGCGCCAGCAGCTTGGTCACAGGGGAGGTCGGGGAGCTGTTTTTT	CASSLVTGEVGELFF	15	TRBV5-1	TRBJ2-2	.	.
TGTGCCAGCAGCCAAGTAAGGAGACGAGAGACCCAGTACTTC	CASSQVRRRETQYF	14	TRBV14	TRBJ2-5	.	.
TGTGCCAGCAGCTCGGGACTAGCGGGGTTTTACAATGAGCAGTTCTTC	CASSSGLAGFYNEQFF	16	TRBV5-4	TRBJ2-1	TRBD2	.
TGTGCCAGCTTGGCTTTGGGACAGGGTGGGGAGCAGTACTTC	CASLALGQGGEQYF	14	TRBV2	TRBJ2-7	TRBD1	.
TGTGCCAGCAGCTTGGACAGGGGAGCTGAAAAACTGTTTTTT	CASSLDRGAEKLFF	14	TRBV5-4	TRBJ1-4	TRBD1	once
TGTGCCAGCAGCTTATCCAGGGATAGGCAAGAGACCCAGTACTTC	CASSLSRDRQETQYF	15	TRBV7-3	TRBJ2-5	.	.
TGCGCCAGCAGCTCGACTAGCGGGACCCGGGAGCTGTTTTTT	CASSSTSGTRELFF	14	TRBV5-1	TRBJ2-2	TRBD2	many
TGTGCCAGCAGCCAAGATGCCGCTAGCGAGAAATCCACAGATACGCAGTATTTT	CASSQDAASEKSTDTQYF	18	TRBV3-1/TRBV3-2	TRBJ2-3	.	.
TGTGCCAGCAGTTCCCACAGGGCGAACCCTGCAACTAATGAAAAACTGTTTTTT	CASSSHRANPATNEKLFF	18	TRBV28	TRBJ1-4	.	once
TGCGCCAGCAGCCAAGATCCTAGCTTTATGCATAGCGGAAGAACAGATACGCAGTATTTT	CASSQDPSFMHSGRTDTQYF	20	TRBV4-1	TRBJ2-3	.	once
TGTGCCAGCAGGGTAGGGGTCACTGAAGCTTTCTTT	CASRVGVTEAFF	12	TRBV28	TRBJ1-1	.	.
TGTGCCAGTAGTTGGGAGGGCAGTCAGCCCCAGCATTTT	CASSWEGSQPQHF	13	TRBV19	TRBJ1-5	.	.
TGTGCCAGCAGCATTAGTCTAGCTTTGGAGACCCAGTACTTC	CASSISLALETQYF	14	TRBV9	TRBJ2-5	.	.
TGTGCCAGTAGTGTACAGGGTAGCAATCAGCCCCAGCATTTT	CASSVQGSNQPQHF	14	TRBV19	TRBJ1-5	.	.
TGTGCCAGCAGTTTATGGAGGGAGGGGCACGACGAGCAGTACTTC	CASSLWREGHDEQYF	15	TRBV28	TRBJ2-7	TRBD2	.
TGTGCCAGCAGCCCTGGACAGGGTCGGGTGGCTTTCTTT	CASSPGQGRVAFF	13	TRBV7-3	TRBJ1-1	TRBD1	.
TGTGCCAGCAGCTCGACCGGGACTAGGGTAGACGAGCAGTACTTC	CASSSTGTRVDEQYF	15	TRBV5-6	TRBJ2-7	TRBD2	.